This is a list of T cell receptor beta chains from one sample in a study of patients and donors after allogeneic stem cell transplantation. TCRdb recomputed calls from the RT-PCR reads with MiXCR, one row per CDR3 protein. The sample has 10,000 to 12,000 distinct CDR3 sequences, 22% seen once. The sample was blood, either unsorted or a sorted T cell fraction (not recorded which). The receptors come from a human donor who was either an allogeneic HSCT recipient or a stem cell or donor lymphocyte infusion donor (not recorded which). It is not recorded whose cells these are; they may come from a transplant donor. Both conserved end residues are part of each CDR3. A D gene is named only where the DNA matches it firmly. Only some rows state a clone size, as once, few, many or a class for expanded clones.

15,TRBV20-1,TRBJ2-1,TRBD2,few,TGCAGTGCTAGAGCTCCTAGCGGGGTATACAATGAGCAGTTCTTC,CSARAPSGVYNEQFF
16,TRBV6-2/TRBV6-3,TRBJ1-3,-,few,TGTGCCAGCAGTTACCGACAGCGCTCCTCCGGAAACACCATATATTTT,CASSYRQRSSGNTIYF
14,TRBV20-1,TRBJ2-2,-,-,TGCAGTGCTAGAGCGGAACTGAACACCGGGGAGCTGTTTTTT,CSARAELNTGELFF
13,TRBV12-3/TRBV12-4,TRBJ1-2,-,few,TGTGCCAGCAGTTTACTCCCCATCTATGGCTACACCTTC,CASSLLPIYGYTF
15,TRBV18,TRBJ1-4,-,-,TGTGCCAGCTCACCAAGGAGGGGGGATAATGAAAAACTGTTTTTT,CASSPRRGDNEKLFF
15,TRBV20-1,TRBJ1-6,-,-,TGCAGTGCTAGAGATAGTCAGGGGTTTAATTCACCCCTCCACTTT,CSARDSQGFNSPLHF
13,TRBV19,TRBJ1-2,-,many,TGTGCCAGTACCTCGGCCTATAACTATGGCTACACCTTC,CASTSAYNYGYTF
13,TRBV20-1,TRBJ1-2,TRBD1,few,TGCAGTGCTAGCCAGGGGGCGGCGGCTGGCTACACCTTC,CSASQGAAAGYTF
16,TRBV5-4,TRBJ2-1,-,few,TGTGCCAGCAGCTTGGTCGCAGGGGCGTCCTACAATGAGCAGTTCTTC,CASSLVAGASYNEQFF
15,TRBV5-1,TRBJ2-1,-,few,TGCGCCAGCAGCTTGGCCGCTAGTAATGTCAATGAGCAGTTCTTC,CASSLAASNVNEQFF
15,TRBV14,TRBJ2-1,-,few,TGTGCCAGCAGCCAAGACAGGGCGACCTACAATGAGCAGTTCTTC,CASSQDRATYNEQFF
13,TRBV12-3/TRBV12-4,TRBJ1-1,-,many,TGTGCCAGCAGTTCCCAGATGAACACTGAAGCTTTCTTT,CASSSQMNTEAFF
14,TRBV12-3/TRBV12-4,TRBJ2-7,-,once,TGTGCCAGCAGTTTAAATCCAGGCGCTTCCGAGCAGTACTTC,CASSLNPGASEQYF
14,TRBV13,TRBJ1-1,TRBD1,few,TGTGCCAGCAGCGAAGGGACAGGGGTTTTTGAAGCTTTCTTT,CASSEGTGVFEAFF
13,TRBV20-1,TRBJ1-2,TRBD1,many,TGCAGTGCTCGACAGGGGGCGAGGTATGGCTACACCTTC,CSARQGARYGYTF
16,TRBV5-1,TRBJ2-2,-,few,TGCGCCAGCAGCTTGGTGGGCAGACAGAACACCGGGGAGCTGTTTTTT,CASSLVGRQNTGELFF
15,TRBV12-3/TRBV12-4,TRBJ2-2,TRBD1,-,TGTGCCAGCAGTACAGGGGCCCCCGGCACCGGGGAGCTGTTTTTT,CASSTGAPGTGELFF
15,TRBV12-3/TRBV12-4,TRBJ2-3,TRBD2,-,TGTGCCAGCAGGACACTAGCGGATAGCACAGATACGCAGTATTTT,CASRTLADSTDTQYF
13,TRBV18,TRBJ2-4,-,few,TGTGCCAGCTCACCATCGGGGGCAGGCATTCAGTACTTC,CASSPSGAGIQYF
15,TRBV4-1,TRBJ1-2,-,-,TGCGCCAGCAGCCAAGATTCCGGGAAGGGGGACGGCTACACCTTC,CASSQDSGKGDGYTF
15,TRBV18,TRBJ1-6,TRBD1,few,TGTGCCAGCTCACCATCCGGGACAGGGATTTCACCCCTCCACTTT,CASSPSGTGISPLHF
13,TRBV27,TRBJ2-3,-,-,TGTGCCAGCAGCTCGCCGAGATATGATACGCAGTATTTT,CASSSPRYDTQYF
15,TRBV4-2,TRBJ2-7,-,few,TGTGCCAGCAGGCCAACCGTCGGCAGCTCCTACGAGCAGTACTTC,CASRPTVGSSYEQYF
16,TRBV20-1,TRBJ1-2,TRBD1,-,TGCAGTGCTAGAGGGACAGGGGGCGTTGGATCGGTCGGCTACACCTTC,CSARGTGGVGSVGYTF
14,TRBV5-1,TRBJ2-5,TRBD1,-,TGCGCCAGCAGCTTGGCAGGGGGCGGGGAGACCCAGTACTTC,CASSLAGGGETQYF
13,TRBV5-5,TRBJ2-5,-,-,TGTGCCAGCAGCCGGCAGGGTAGGGAGACCCAGTACTTC,CASSRQGRETQYF
12,TRBV29-1,TRBJ2-3,-,-,TGCAGCGTTGATGGGGTTTCAGATACGCAGTATTTT,CSVDGVSDTQYF
14,TRBV6-6,TRBJ1-2,-,-,TGTGCCAGCAGTGACCCGACCAAAGACTATGGCTACACCTTC,CASSDPTKDYGYTF
14,TRBV7-2,TRBJ1-1,-,many,TGTGCCAGCAGCTTAGCGTTAAGCCACACTGAAGCTTTCTTT,CASSLALSHTEAFF
15,TRBV12-3/TRBV12-4,TRBJ2-1,TRBD2,large,TGTGCCAGCAGTCCTAGCGGGGGGGCCCGCAATGAGCAGTTCTTC,CASSPSGGARNEQFF
15,TRBV4-2,TRBJ1-2,TRBD1,-,TGTGCCAGCAGCCAAGCCGGGACAGCGATCTATTGCTACACCTTC,CASSQAGTAIYCYTF
15,TRBV12-3/TRBV12-4,TRBJ1-5,-,few,TGTGCCAGCAGCCCGGGGTTGGGTGCCAATCAGCCCCAGCATTTT,CASSPGLGANQPQHF
16,TRBV3-2,TRBJ2-1,-,few,TGTGCCAGCAGCCCAGGGACTCCCCATTCCTACAATGAGCAGTTCTTC,CASSPGTPHSYNEQFF
13,TRBV12-3/TRBV12-4,TRBJ1-2,-,-,TGTGCCAGCACTGCCTTACGGGACAATCTTCTCACCTTC,CASTALRDNLLTF
16,TRBV5-5,TRBJ1-1,-,many,TGTGCCAGCAGTTATGGGGCTAGCGTGATCAACACTGAAGCTTTCTTT,CASSYGASVINTEAFF
14,TRBV29-1,TRBJ2-3,-,few,TGCAGCGCAGACCACATCGGGAGTACAGATACGCAGTATTTT,CSADHIGSTDTQYF
14,TRBV12-3/TRBV12-4,TRBJ1-1,-,many,TGTGCCAGCAGTTTAGGGCAGGGAACAACTGAAGCTTTCTTT,CASSLGQGTTEAFF
14,TRBV18,TRBJ2-7,TRBD2,-,TGTGCCAGCGCGTCTAGCGGGGCTACCTACGAGCAGTACTTC,CASASSGATYEQYF
11,TRBV6-4,TRBJ2-4,-,-,TGTGCCACCCGACCCAAAAACATTCAGTACTTC,CATRPKNIQYF
15,TRBV7-2,TRBJ1-2,TRBD1,-,TGTGCCAGCAGCTACGGGGACAGGGGGGACTATGGCTACACCTTC,CASSYGDRGDYGYTF
12,TRBV6-2/TRBV6-3,TRBJ1-6,-,-,TGTGCCAGCAGTTACTCGAACTCACCCCTCCACTTT,CASSYSNSPLHF
15,TRBV20-1,TRBJ1-2,TRBD1,-,TGCAGTGCTAGTCATTTGGCAGGGGGCGAGCATGGCTACACCTTC,CSASHLAGGEHGYTF
13,TRBV12-3/TRBV12-4,TRBJ1-5,-,many,TGTGCCAGCAGTTTTACGTCCGATCAGCCCCAGCATTTT,CASSFTSDQPQHF
12,TRBV7-9,TRBJ1-1,-,few,TGTGCCAGCAGCTTAGAGGGCAGTCGAGCTTTCTTT,CASSLEGSRAFF
20,TRBV6-5,TRBJ1-6,-,-,TGTGCCAGCAGTTACTCGACAAGCGTCCTCTACTCGTCGGGTAATTCACCCCTCCACTTT,CASSYSTSVLYSSGNSPLHF
12,TRBV20-1,TRBJ1-1,-,few,TGCAGTGCTTCAGGCGGGGGCACTGAAGCTTTCTTT,CSASGGGTEAFF
16,TRBV4-2,TRBJ1-3,-,-,TGTGCCAGCAGCCAGATGACAGGCCACTCTGGAAACACCATATATTTT,CASSQMTGHSGNTIYF
11,TRBV2,TRBJ2-4,-,once,TGTGCCAGCAGTTATGCGGATATTCAGTACTTC,CASSYADIQYF
14,TRBV7-9,TRBJ2-7,-,many,TGTGCCAGCAGCCCGACGGCTACCGGGGACGAGCAGTACTTC,CASSPTATGDEQYF
17,TRBV7-2,TRBJ2-1,TRBD2,-,TGTGCCAGCAGCTTTAATAGCGGGGGGCCCCAGCGGTCAGAGCAGTTCTTC,CASSFNSGGPQRSEQFF
14,TRBV14,TRBJ1-1,-,many,TGTGCCAGCAGCCAAGTTCAGGGACCCACTGAAGCTTTCTTT,CASSQVQGPTEAFF
16,TRBV7-9,TRBJ1-2,TRBD1,-,TGTGCCAGCAGCTTAGTAGGGACAGGGAGGATGGATGGCTACACCTTC,CASSLVGTGRMDGYTF
17,TRBV10-3,TRBJ2-6,-,-,TGTGCCATCAGTGGACAGCTTAGCCTATCGGGGGCCAACGTCCTGACTTTC,CAISGQLSLSGANVLTF
13,TRBV6-5,TRBJ2-7,TRBD1,-,TGTGCCAGCAGGCAGGGGGCGCACTACGAGCAGTACTTC,CASRQGAHYEQYF